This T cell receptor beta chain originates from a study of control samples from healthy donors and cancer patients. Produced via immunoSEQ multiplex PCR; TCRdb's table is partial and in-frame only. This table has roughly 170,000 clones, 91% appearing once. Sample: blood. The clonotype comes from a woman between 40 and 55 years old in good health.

The CDR3 region is CASSLFLSRGVGTEAFF. The CDR3 coding sequence is TGTGCCAGCAGTTTATTCCTGTCCCGGGGCGTTGGGACTGAAGCTTTCTTT. J is TRBJ1-1 and V is TRBV27; weak D call: TRBD1 (5 bases). This CDR3 spans 17 amino acids. Per germline, CDR1 MNHEY and CDR2 SMNVEV (reference sequence). The ends were cut back, 1 base at V and 5 bases at J, with 20 bases in the middle.